Listed below are T cell receptor beta chains from one sample, sequenced in a study of vaccination effects on CD4 cells after COVID-19. No antigen is known for these receptors. Sequencing used immunoSEQ multiplex PCR; TCRdb keeps in-frame clones, though not all of them. The sample shows about 64,000 clones, 55% to 75% of them seen only once. Sequencing used CD4+ T cells from PBMCs cultured without peptide, obtained before COVID-19 vaccination. Source of these receptors: a human donor who had a prior SARS-CoV-2 infection. Each CDR3 is given without its conserved first and last residue.

j_gene: TRBJ2-7
v_gene: TRBV7-2
CDR3aa: ASSLAPSGGTYEQY

j_gene: TRBJ2-7
v_gene: TRBV7-9
CDR3aa: ASSRDRTYEQY

j_gene: TRBJ1-6
v_gene: TRBV5-4
CDR3aa: ASSPWGTGGNSPLH

j_gene: TRBJ1-2
v_gene: TRBV12-3/TRBV12-4
CDR3aa: ASSFSGDGYT

j_gene: TRBJ1-6
v_gene: TRBV10-1
CDR3aa: ASSGPHGYRRSPLH

j_gene: TRBJ2-2
v_gene: TRBV19
CDR3aa: ASSTFSGGELF

j_gene: TRBJ2-1
v_gene: TRBV4-1
CDR3aa: ASSSLGNAYNEQF

j_gene: TRBJ2-4
v_gene: TRBV4-2
CDR3aa: ASSQGALAKNIQY

j_gene: TRBJ1-4
v_gene: TRBV28
CDR3aa: ASSSAGTGDEKLF

j_gene: TRBJ2-7
v_gene: TRBV11-2
CDR3aa: ASSLVPYEQY

j_gene: TRBJ1-6
v_gene: TRBV6-5
CDR3aa: ASRTDRADNSPLH

j_gene: TRBJ1-5
v_gene: TRBV7-2
CDR3aa: ASSTTGDSNQPQH

j_gene: TRBJ1-4
v_gene: TRBV7-9
CDR3aa: ASSLARTVNEKLF

j_gene: TRBJ1-2
v_gene: TRBV7-9
CDR3aa: ASSLRQGDGYT

j_gene: TRBJ2-1
v_gene: TRBV11-2
CDR3aa: ASSFLAGGGTEQF

j_gene: TRBJ2-7
v_gene: TRBV7-8
CDR3aa: ASSRLASYEQY

j_gene: TRBJ1-2
v_gene: TRBV19
CDR3aa: ASSSAGGRVGYT

j_gene: TRBJ1-5
v_gene: TRBV5-1
CDR3aa: ASSLQGQSNQPQH

j_gene: TRBJ2-6
v_gene: TRBV6-1
CDR3aa: ASSVYRMHSGANVLT

j_gene: TRBJ2-3
v_gene: TRBV5-4
CDR3aa: ASSLGQGVLTDTQY

j_gene: TRBJ2-5
v_gene: TRBV2
CDR3aa: ASSGTGEGTQY

j_gene: TRBJ1-3
v_gene: TRBV7-9
CDR3aa: ASSAAGTYAGNTIY

j_gene: TRBJ2-5
v_gene: TRBV5-8
CDR3aa: ASSWSGGGWYQETQY

j_gene: TRBJ2-6
v_gene: TRBV18
CDR3aa: ASSPLSHPPSGANVLT

j_gene: TRBJ2-7
v_gene: TRBV5-4
CDR3aa: ASSSSSRGRQYSYEQY

j_gene: TRBJ1-1
v_gene: TRBV25-1
CDR3aa: ASSDWTGGGNTEAF

j_gene: TRBJ2-1
v_gene: TRBV11-2
CDR3aa: ASSSTRVYNEQF

j_gene: TRBJ1-2
v_gene: TRBV5-1
CDR3aa: ASSPDLFGGGYT

j_gene: TRBJ2-3
v_gene: TRBV24-1
CDR3aa: ATSEVLTGGADTQY

j_gene: TRBJ2-7
v_gene: TRBV6-5
CDR3aa: ASRPNTGLDEQY

j_gene: TRBJ1-1
v_gene: TRBV7-3
CDR3aa: ASSPGQGEAF

j_gene: TRBJ2-1
v_gene: TRBV5-6
CDR3aa: ASSGGPSYNEQF

j_gene: TRBJ1-1
v_gene: TRBV6-5
CDR3aa: ASRAGTALEAF

j_gene: TRBJ2-3
v_gene: TRBV7-2
CDR3aa: ASSSHPPLAGGPDTQY

j_gene: TRBJ2-5
v_gene: TRBV15
CDR3aa: ATSRDRSGGRWEETQY

j_gene: TRBJ1-3
v_gene: TRBV27
CDR3aa: ASSGGGAGNTIY

j_gene: TRBJ2-3
v_gene: TRBV5-4
CDR3aa: ASSLGLGTDTQY

j_gene: TRBJ2-2
v_gene: TRBV6-6
CDR3aa: ASSTLAGDRTGELF

j_gene: TRBJ1-5
v_gene: TRBV2
CDR3aa: ASSPRWGSNQPQH

j_gene: TRBJ2-2
v_gene: TRBV27
CDR3aa: ASSFGTGIIGELF

j_gene: TRBJ1-1
v_gene: TRBV12-3/TRBV12-4
CDR3aa: ASGDQNTEAF

j_gene: TRBJ1-5
v_gene: TRBV30
CDR3aa: AWNRGALDQPQH

j_gene: TRBJ1-3
v_gene: TRBV7-2
CDR3aa: ASSRYHSSGNTIY

j_gene: TRBJ1-6
v_gene: TRBV6-5
CDR3aa: ASRALLNSPLH

j_gene: TRBJ1-6
v_gene: TRBV29-1
CDR3aa: SVTLTNNSPLH

j_gene: TRBJ2-1
v_gene: TRBV24-1
CDR3aa: ATSDATPTSYNEQF

j_gene: TRBJ1-5
v_gene: TRBV7-6
CDR3aa: ASSLTGLSQPQH

j_gene: TRBJ2-7
v_gene: TRBV7-3
CDR3aa: ASSLYLADYEQY

j_gene: TRBJ2-1
v_gene: TRBV15
CDR3aa: ATSRDAGSSYNEQF

j_gene: TRBJ2-7
v_gene: TRBV7-6
CDR3aa: ASSLRPPNSYEQY

j_gene: TRBJ2-5
v_gene: TRBV6-6
CDR3aa: ASRGTGSVETQY

j_gene: TRBJ1-3
v_gene: TRBV9
CDR3aa: ASSVEPTPGNTIY

j_gene: TRBJ1-1
v_gene: TRBV5-4
CDR3aa: ASSSFTRSGTEAF

j_gene: TRBJ1-5
v_gene: TRBV10-2
CDR3aa: ASGKRDADINQPQH